The clone carrying this TCR beta chain has more than one count but fewer than ten. As yet, its antigen is unknown. J was trimmed by 3 bases and V by 5 bases; bases with no gene match: 3. The CDR3 is 13 residues long. The germline gives CDR1 SNHLY, CDR2 FYNNEI. The entry originates in a study of T-cell memory formation after mild COVID-19. Study-wide findings and caveats: CD4/CD8 balance characterized clones contracting day 15 to 85, and CD4+ skew characterized later expanders.

Via MiXCR, TCRdb re-called the 5' RACE reads, giving one row per CDR3 protein. Of more than 300,000 distinct CDR3 sequences detected, 14% appear once; the ten largest clones hold over 20%. Specimen: PBMCs or a T cell subset sorted from them (not recorded which). This chain connects TRBV2 to TRBJ2-7; 8 bases align to TRBD1. This TCR was recovered from a young man who had mild COVID-19 (a few samples of this study predate the infection). Cell type and time point are not known. The CDR3 here is CASSNRGVYEQYF. The CDR3 DNA follows: TGTGCCAGCAGTAACAGGGGGGTCTACGAGCAGTACTTC.